The T cell receptor beta chain under discussion was sequenced for a study of T cell repertoires in cytomegalovirus infection. In germline, CDR1 is SEHNR, CDR2 FQNEAQ (reference sequence). The CDR3 runs 15 residues. The J segment lost 2 bases and the V segment lost 5 bases, leaving 5 bases of the junction unmatched. Using its own MiXCR run on the reads, TCRdb lists one record per CDR3 protein. The table lists about 830,000 distinct CDR3 sequences, approximately 30% of them singletons. A word on this clonotype: Its antigen is not identified.

The TCR comes from a human donor in good health (CMV status not recorded). Some clones in this sample may be carry-over from other donors' samples. This rearrangement joins TRBV7-9 to TRBJ2-7; TRBD2 aligns across 11 bases. The specimen was cultured CD8+ T cells from PBMCs, collected from culture after CMV antigen stimulation. For the CDR3, the DNA is TGTGCCAGCAGCACGACTAGCGGGGATCCCTACGAGCAGTACTTC. It translates to CASSTTSGDPYEQYF.